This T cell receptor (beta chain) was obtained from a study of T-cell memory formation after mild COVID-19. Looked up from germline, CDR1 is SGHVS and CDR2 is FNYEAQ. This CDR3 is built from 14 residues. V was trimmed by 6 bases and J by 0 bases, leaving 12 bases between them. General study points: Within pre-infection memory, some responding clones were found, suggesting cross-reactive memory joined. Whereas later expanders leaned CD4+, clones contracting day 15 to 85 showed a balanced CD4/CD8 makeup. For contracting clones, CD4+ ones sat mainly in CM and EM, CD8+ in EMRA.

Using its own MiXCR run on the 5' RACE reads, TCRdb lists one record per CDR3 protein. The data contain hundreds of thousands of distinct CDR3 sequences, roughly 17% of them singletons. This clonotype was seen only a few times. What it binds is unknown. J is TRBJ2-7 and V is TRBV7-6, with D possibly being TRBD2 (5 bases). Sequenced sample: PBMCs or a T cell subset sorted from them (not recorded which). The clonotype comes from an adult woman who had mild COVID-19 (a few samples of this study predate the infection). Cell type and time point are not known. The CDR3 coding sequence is TGTGCCAGCAGTGGTTTCGGGGACTCCTACGAGCAGTACTTC. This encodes CASSGFGDSYEQYF. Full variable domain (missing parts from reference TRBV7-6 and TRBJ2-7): GAGVSQSPRYKVTKRGQDVALRCDPISGHVSLYWYRQALGQGPEFLTYFNYEAQQDKSGLPNDRFSAERPEGSISTLTIQRTEQRDSAMYRCASSGFGDSYEQYFGPGTRLTVT.